These T cell receptor beta chains were read from a single sample in a study of blood T cell repertoires in COVID-19. The protocol was immunoSEQ multiplex PCR, while the TCRdb copy is restricted to in-frame clones and leaves out a portion. The sample has about 50,000 clones; roughly 84% are singletons. The sample taken for sequencing was peripheral blood. The receptors come from an elderly man with active COVID-19. The CDR3 runs from the conserved cysteine through the conserved F or W. D genes are given only for firm matches. A row's size may be missing; if present it is once, few, many or a size class.

D gene	V gene	J gene	clone size	CDR3 protein	CDR3 DNA
.	TRBV6-5	TRBJ2-5	.	CASRKQGTETQYF	TGTGCCAGCAGGAAACAGGGTACGGAGACCCAGTACTTC
TRBD1	TRBV7-6	TRBJ2-1	.	CASSFTGTGSYNEQFF	TGTGCCAGCAGCTTTACCGGGACAGGGTCATACAATGAGCAGTTCTTC
.	TRBV3-1/TRBV3-2	TRBJ2-1	.	CASSQDWLVSNEQFF	TGTGCCAGCAGCCAAGATTGGCTAGTAAGCAATGAGCAGTTCTTC
.	TRBV9	TRBJ2-6	.	CASRPSLQSSGANVLTF	TGTGCCAGCAGACCCTCGTTACAGAGCTCTGGGGCCAACGTCCTGACTTTC
TRBD1	TRBV27	TRBJ1-4	.	CASSRRATGDHEKLFF	TGTGCCAGCAGCCGAAGGGCGACAGGGGATCATGAAAAACTGTTTTTT
TRBD2	TRBV19	TRBJ2-3	.	CASSRTSSGRISTDTQYF	TGTGCCAGTAGTCGTACCTCTAGCGGGAGGATAAGCACAGATACGCAGTATTTT
TRBD1	TRBV19	TRBJ1-5	once	CASSITGEPQHF	TGTGCCAGTAGTATAACAGGGGAACCCCAGCATTTT
.	TRBV7-3	TRBJ2-1	.	CASSLIGGLFDNEQFF	TGTGCCAGCAGCTTAATTGGCGGACTCTTCGACAATGAGCAGTTCTTC
.	TRBV20-1	TRBJ1-6	.	CSASYRDNSPLHF	TGCAGTGCTAGTTACCGAGATAATTCACCCCTCCACTTT
TRBD2	TRBV23-1	TRBJ2-7	.	CASSQWEREGSYEQYF	TGCGCCAGCAGTCAATGGGAGCGGGAGGGCTCCTACGAGCAGTACTTC
TRBD2	TRBV19	TRBJ2-1	.	CASSIETSGRALFF	TGTGCCAGTAGTATAGAAACTAGCGGGAGGGCCCTTTTCTTC
.	TRBV5-1	TRBJ1-1	.	CASSLKAGELNTEAFF	TGCGCCAGCAGCTTGAAGGCAGGGGAACTGAATACTGAAGCTTTCTTT
.	TRBV6-5	TRBJ1-6	.	CASGATRRQNSPLHF	TGTGCCAGCGGGGCCACTCGGCGTCAGAATTCACCCCTCCACTTT
.	TRBV4-1	TRBJ2-2	.	CATRKEGFNTGELFF	TGCGCCACCCGAAAGGAGGGGTTTAACACCGGGGAGCTGTTTTTT
TRBD2	TRBV7-2	TRBJ2-3	.	CASSLVSAGGLVDTQYF	TGTGCCAGCAGCTTAGTCTCAGCGGGAGGGCTTGTAGATACGCAGTATTTT
.	TRBV10-3	TRBJ1-5	.	CAIAQTDPSNQPQHF	TGTGCCATCGCACAGACAGATCCAAGCAATCAGCCCCAGCATTTT
TRBD1	TRBV7-2	TRBJ2-6	few	CASSSGGVGANVLTF	TGTGCCAGCAGCTCAGGGGGCGTTGGGGCCAACGTCCTGACTTTC
.	TRBV6-5	TRBJ1-1	once	CASNNRQAGNTEAFF	TGTGCCAGCAACAACCGACAGGCGGGTAACACTGAAGCTTTCTTT
.	TRBV12-3/TRBV12-4	TRBJ1-1	.	CASSLEPIEAFF	TGTGCCAGCAGTTTAGAGCCCATAGAAGCTTTCTTT
.	TRBV19	TRBJ1-1	few	CASSIDTGQAFF	TGTGCCAGTAGTATCGACACAGGGCAAGCTTTCTTT
.	TRBV5-5	TRBJ2-5	few	CASSLAHIAQETQYF	TGTGCCAGCAGCTTGGCGCATATAGCGCAAGAGACCCAGTACTTC
.	TRBV13	TRBJ2-3	.	CASSSQGSSTDTQYF	TGTGCCAGCAGCTCACAGGGTTCTAGCACAGATACGCAGTATTTT
.	TRBV3-1/TRBV3-2	TRBJ2-3	.	CASSLLGRTDTQYF	TGTGCCAGCAGCCTACTAGGTAGGACAGATACGCAGTATTTT
TRBD1	TRBV18	TRBJ1-4	.	CASSLGQGTYEKLFF	TGTGCCAGCTCATTGGGACAGGGGACCTACGAAAAACTGTTTTTT
.	TRBV28	TRBJ1-1	.	CASIKQGIWTEAFF	TGTGCCAGCATCAAACAGGGTATTTGGACTGAAGCTTTCTTT
TRBD1	TRBV10-3	TRBJ2-1	once	CAIRQGLGNNEQFF	TGTGCCATTCGACAGGGGCTAGGAAACAATGAGCAGTTCTTC
TRBD2	TRBV18	TRBJ2-1	.	CASSHSGRAHNEQFF	TGTGCCAGCTCACACAGCGGGAGGGCTCACAATGAGCAGTTCTTC
TRBD1	TRBV5-6	TRBJ1-1	.	CASNPDRGNTEAFF	TGTGCCAGCAACCCTGACAGGGGGAACACTGAAGCTTTCTTT
.	TRBV5-6	TRBJ2-7	.	CASSWGGGAEGYEQYF	TGTGCCAGCAGCTGGGGAGGAGGGGCGGAAGGGTACGAGCAGTACTTC
.	TRBV5-4	TRBJ2-3	.	CASRSQGTDTQYF	TGTGCCAGCAGAAGCCAGGGCACAGATACGCAGTATTTT
.	TRBV28	TRBJ1-5	.	CASSPTVGGNQPQHF	TGTGCCAGCAGCCCGACGGTAGGGGGCAATCAGCCCCAGCATTTT
.	TRBV19	TRBJ2-3	.	CASSPDKKPLDTQYF	TGTGCCAGTAGCCCTGACAAGAAGCCCCTAGATACGCAGTATTTT
TRBD2	TRBV5-1	TRBJ2-2	.	CASSLETGRATGELFF	TGCGCCAGCAGCTTAGAAACCGGGAGGGCCACCGGGGAGCTGTTTTTT
TRBD1	TRBV28	TRBJ2-1	few	CASSLPPGQGSPTKNEQFF	TGTGCCAGCAGTTTACCGCCGGGACAGGGTTCCCCAACCAAGAATGAGCAGTTCTTC
TRBD2	TRBV28	TRBJ2-1	once	CASSSYRGLDLRNEQFF	TGTGCCAGCAGTTCTTACCGGGGACTAGACCTACGCAATGAGCAGTTCTTC
.	TRBV28	TRBJ2-1	.	CASSSRHTNEQFF	TGTGCCAGCAGTTCACGCCACACCAATGAGCAGTTCTTC
.	TRBV11-2	TRBJ2-7	.	CASSLRQGGEQYF	TGTGCCAGCAGCTTAAGGCAGGGAGGCGAGCAGTACTTC